The following is a T cell receptor beta chain sequence with its context. Authors' data handling: Using reference gene primer amplification, nucleated cell counts were estimated. Measured with immunoSEQ multiplex PCR; TCRdb has only the in-frame clones, and not every one. The D gene and trimming were derived from the DNA, and the V and J assignments and clone size from that table. The sample lists approximately 100,000 clones, approximately 80% occurring once. This entry belongs to a study of blood T cell repertoires in COVID-19. Overall study: Researchers got acute and convalescent COVID-19 samples from the United States, Italy and Spain. The cDNA or gDNA used as material had been derived from T cells, B-cell-depleted T cells, or PBMCs.

Input material: peripheral blood. The source is a woman aged 55 to 70 with acute or convalescent COVID-19.

Written as DNA, the CDR3 is TGTGCCAGCAGCTTAGTGGCGACTAGCTCCTACAATGAGCAGTTCTTC. It yields the protein CASSLVATSSYNEQFF. The V gene is TRBV7-2, the J gene TRBJ2-1; D is perhaps TRBD2 (6 bases). V lost 1 base and J lost 0, with 10 bases in between. The CDR3 spans 16 residues. CDR1 and CDR2 from the germline V gene are SGHTA and FQGNSA. Full variable domain (rest looked up from reference TRBV7-2 and TRBJ2-1): GAGVSQSPSNKVTEKGKDVELRCDPISGHTALYWYRQSLGQGLEFLIYFQGNSAPDKSGLPSDRFSAERTGGSVSTLTIQRTQQEDSAVYLCASSLVATSSYNEQFFGPGTRLTVL.